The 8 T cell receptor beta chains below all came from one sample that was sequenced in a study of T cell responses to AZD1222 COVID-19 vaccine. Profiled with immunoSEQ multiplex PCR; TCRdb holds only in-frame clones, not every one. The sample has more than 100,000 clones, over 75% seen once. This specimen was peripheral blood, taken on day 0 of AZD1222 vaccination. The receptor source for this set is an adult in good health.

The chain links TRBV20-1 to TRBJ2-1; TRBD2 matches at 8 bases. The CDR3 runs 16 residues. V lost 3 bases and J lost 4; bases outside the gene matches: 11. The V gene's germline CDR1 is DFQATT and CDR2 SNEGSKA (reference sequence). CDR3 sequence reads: CSASPGTRLGYNEQFF. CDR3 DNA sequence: TGCAGTGCTAGTCCCGGGACTAGGTTGGGGTACAATGAGCAGTTCTTC.

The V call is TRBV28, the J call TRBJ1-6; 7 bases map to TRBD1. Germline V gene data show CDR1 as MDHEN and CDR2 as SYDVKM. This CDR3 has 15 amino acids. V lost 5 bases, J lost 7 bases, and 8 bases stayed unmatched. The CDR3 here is CASSATGQHNSPLHF. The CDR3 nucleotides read TGTGCCAGCAGTGCCACGGGACAGCACAATTCACCCCTCCACTTT.

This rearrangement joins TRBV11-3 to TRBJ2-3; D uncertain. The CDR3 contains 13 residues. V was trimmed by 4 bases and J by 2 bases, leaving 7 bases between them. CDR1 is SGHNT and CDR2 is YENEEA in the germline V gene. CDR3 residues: CASSSGPTDTQYF. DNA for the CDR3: TGTGCCAGCAGCTCCGGCCCCACAGATACGCAGTATTTT.

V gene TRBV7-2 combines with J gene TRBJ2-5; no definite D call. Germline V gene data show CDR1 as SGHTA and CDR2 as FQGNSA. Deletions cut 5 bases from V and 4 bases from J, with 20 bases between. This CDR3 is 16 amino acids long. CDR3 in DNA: TGTGCCAGCAGCCCTCAAGGGAACCACCCTCGAGAGACCCAGTACTTC. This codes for CASSPQGNHPRETQYF. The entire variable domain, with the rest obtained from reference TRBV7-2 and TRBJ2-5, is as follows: GAGVSQSPSNKVTEKGKDVELRCDPISGHTALYWYRQSLGQGLEFLIYFQGNSAPDKSGLPSDRFSAERTGGSVSTLTIQRTQQEDSAVYLCASSPQGNHPRETQYFGPGTRLLVL.

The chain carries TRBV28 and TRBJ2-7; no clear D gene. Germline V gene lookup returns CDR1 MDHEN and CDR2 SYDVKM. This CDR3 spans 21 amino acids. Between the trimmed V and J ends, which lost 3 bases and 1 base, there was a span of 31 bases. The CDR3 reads CASSLVVGISLGRFGSYEQYF. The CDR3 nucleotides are TGTGCCAGCAGTTTGGTTGTGGGGATCTCTCTCGGAAGATTCGGGTCCTACGAGCAGTACTTC.

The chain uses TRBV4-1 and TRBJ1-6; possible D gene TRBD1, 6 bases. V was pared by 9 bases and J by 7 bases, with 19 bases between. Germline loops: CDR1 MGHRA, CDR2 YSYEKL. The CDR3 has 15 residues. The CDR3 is CASTPDPGGNSPLHF. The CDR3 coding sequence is TGCGCCAGTACACCGGACCCGGGGGGCAATTCACCCCTCCACTTT.

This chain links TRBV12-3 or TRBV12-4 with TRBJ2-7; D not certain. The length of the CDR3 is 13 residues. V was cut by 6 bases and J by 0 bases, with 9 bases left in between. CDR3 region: CASSWTDSYEQYF. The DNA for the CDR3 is TGTGCCAGCAGCTGGACGGACTCCTACGAGCAGTACTTC.

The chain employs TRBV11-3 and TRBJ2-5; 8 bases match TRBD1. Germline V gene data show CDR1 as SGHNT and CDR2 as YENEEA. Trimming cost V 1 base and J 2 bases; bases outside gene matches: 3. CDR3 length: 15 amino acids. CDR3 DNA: TGTGCCAGCAGCTTAGGGGGACAGGTTCAAGAGACCCAGTACTTC. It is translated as CASSLGGQVQETQYF.